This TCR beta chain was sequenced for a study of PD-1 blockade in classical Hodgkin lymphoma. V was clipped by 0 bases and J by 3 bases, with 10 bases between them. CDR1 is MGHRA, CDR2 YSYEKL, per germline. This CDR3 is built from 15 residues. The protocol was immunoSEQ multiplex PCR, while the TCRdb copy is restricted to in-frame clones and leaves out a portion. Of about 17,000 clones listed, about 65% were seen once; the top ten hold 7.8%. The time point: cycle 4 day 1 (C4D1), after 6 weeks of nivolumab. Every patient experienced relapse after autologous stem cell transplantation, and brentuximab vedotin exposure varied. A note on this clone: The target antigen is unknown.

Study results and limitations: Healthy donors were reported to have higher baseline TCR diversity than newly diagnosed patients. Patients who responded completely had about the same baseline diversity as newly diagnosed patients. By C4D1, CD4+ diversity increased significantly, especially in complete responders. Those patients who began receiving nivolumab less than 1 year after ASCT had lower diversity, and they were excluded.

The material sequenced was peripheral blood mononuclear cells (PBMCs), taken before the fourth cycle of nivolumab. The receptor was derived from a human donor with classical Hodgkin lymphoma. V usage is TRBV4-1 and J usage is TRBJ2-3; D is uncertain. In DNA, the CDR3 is TGCGCCAGCAGCCAAGACGGGTTAGGAACAGATACGCAGTATTTT. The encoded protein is CASSQDGLGTDTQYF.